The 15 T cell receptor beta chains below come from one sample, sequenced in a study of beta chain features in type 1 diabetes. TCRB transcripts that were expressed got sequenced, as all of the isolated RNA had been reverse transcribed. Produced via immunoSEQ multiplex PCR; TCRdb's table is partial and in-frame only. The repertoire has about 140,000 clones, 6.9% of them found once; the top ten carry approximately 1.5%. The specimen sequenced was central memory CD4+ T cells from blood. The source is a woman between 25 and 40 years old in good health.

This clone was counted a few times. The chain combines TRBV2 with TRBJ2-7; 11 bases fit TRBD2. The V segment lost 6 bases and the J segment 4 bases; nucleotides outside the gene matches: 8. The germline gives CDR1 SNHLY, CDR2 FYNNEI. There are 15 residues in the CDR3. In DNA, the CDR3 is TGTGCCAGCAGGGCCCCTAGCGGGAGGTCTTACGAGCAGTACTTC. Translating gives CASRAPSGRSYEQYF.

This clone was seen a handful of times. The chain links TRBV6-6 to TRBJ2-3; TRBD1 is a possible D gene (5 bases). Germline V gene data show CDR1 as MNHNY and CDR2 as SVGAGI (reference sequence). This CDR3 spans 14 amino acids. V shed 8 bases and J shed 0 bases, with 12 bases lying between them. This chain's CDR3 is CASYSGMSTDTQYF. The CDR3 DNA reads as TGTGCCAGCTACTCAGGGATGAGCACAGATACGCAGTATTTT.

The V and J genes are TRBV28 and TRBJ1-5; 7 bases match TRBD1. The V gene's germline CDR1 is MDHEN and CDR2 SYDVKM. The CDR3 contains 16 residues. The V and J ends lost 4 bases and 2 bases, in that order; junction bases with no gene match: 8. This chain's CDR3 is CASSSTRQGGNQPQHF. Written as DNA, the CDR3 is TGTGCCAGCAGTTCAACTCGACAGGGAGGCAATCAGCCCCAGCATTTT.

CDR3 region: CASRDWLETQYF. Here the CDR3 DNA reads TGCGCCAGCAGAGACTGGCTGGAGACCCAGTACTTC. The chain is built from TRBV5-1 and TRBJ2-5; no definite D call. The length of the CDR3 is 12 residues. The V and J ends lost 5 bases and 5 bases respectively, with 10 bases between them. Germline CDR1 and CDR2: SGHRS and YFSETQ.

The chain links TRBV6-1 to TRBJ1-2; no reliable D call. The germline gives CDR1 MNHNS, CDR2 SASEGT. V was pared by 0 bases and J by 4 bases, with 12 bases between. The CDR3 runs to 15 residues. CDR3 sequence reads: CASSEALQASYGYTF. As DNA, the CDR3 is TGTGCCAGCAGTGAAGCGCTTCAAGCGAGCTATGGCTACACCTTC.

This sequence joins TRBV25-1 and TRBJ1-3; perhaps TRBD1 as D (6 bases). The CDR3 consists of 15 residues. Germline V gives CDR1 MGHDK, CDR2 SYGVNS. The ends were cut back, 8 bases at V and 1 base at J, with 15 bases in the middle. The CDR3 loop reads CASDRGGASGNTIYF. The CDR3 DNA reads TGTGCCAGCGACCGTGGGGGGGCTTCTGGAAACACCATATATTTT.

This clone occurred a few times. CDR3 amino acids: CASSVGLQEGYTF. CDR3 DNA: TGTGCCAGCAGCGTCGGCCTACAGGAGGGCTACACCTTC. The V call is TRBV9, the J call TRBJ1-2; weak D call: TRBD1 (5 bases). The ends were cut back, 2 bases at V and 8 bases at J, with 13 bases in the middle. The CDR3 is 13 amino acids. Looked up from germline, CDR1 is SGDLS and CDR2 is YYNGEE.

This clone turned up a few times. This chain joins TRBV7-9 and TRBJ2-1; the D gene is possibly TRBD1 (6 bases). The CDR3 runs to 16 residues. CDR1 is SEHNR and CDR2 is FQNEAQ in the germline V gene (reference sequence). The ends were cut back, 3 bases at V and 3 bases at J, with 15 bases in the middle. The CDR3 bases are TGTGCCAGCAGCTTGGGGGCCAGTACGGACTACAATGAGCAGTTCTTC. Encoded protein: CASSLGASTDYNEQFF.

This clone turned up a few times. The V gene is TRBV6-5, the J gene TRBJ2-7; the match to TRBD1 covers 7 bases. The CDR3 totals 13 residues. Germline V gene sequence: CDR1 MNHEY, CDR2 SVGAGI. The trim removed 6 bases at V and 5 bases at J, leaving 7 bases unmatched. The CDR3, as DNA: TGTGCCAGCAGCTTGACAGGGATCCACGAGCAGTACTTC. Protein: CASSLTGIHEQYF.

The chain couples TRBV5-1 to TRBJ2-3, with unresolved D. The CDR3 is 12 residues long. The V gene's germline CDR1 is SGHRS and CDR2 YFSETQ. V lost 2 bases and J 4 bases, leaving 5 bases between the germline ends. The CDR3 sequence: CASSLGADTQYF. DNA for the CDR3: TGCGCCAGCAGCTTAGGAGCAGATACGCAGTATTTT.

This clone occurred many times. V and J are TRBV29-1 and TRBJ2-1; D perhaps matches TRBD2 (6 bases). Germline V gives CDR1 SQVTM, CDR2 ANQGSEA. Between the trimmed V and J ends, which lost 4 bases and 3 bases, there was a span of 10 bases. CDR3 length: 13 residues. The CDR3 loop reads CSVVGLGYNEQFF. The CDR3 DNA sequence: TGCAGCGTTGTGGGACTTGGCTACAATGAGCAGTTCTTC.

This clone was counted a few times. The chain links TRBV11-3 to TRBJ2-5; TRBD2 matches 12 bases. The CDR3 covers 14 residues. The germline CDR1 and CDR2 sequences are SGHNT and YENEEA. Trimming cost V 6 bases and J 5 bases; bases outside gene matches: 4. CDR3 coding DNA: TGTGCCAGCAGGCCGACTAGCGGGAGTGAGACCCAGTACTTC. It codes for CASRPTSGSETQYF.

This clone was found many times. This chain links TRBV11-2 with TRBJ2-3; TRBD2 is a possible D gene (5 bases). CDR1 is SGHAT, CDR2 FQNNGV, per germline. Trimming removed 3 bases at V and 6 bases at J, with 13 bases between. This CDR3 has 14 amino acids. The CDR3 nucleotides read TGTGCCAGCAGCTTGAATAGCGCATGGGATACGCAGTATTTT. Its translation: CASSLNSAWDTQYF.

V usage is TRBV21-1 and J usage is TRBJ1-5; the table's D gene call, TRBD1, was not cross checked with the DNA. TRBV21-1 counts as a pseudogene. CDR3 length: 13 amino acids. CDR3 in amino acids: CASATGENQPQHF. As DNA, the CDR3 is TGTGCCAGCGCAACAGGGGAGAATCAGCCCCAGCATTTT.

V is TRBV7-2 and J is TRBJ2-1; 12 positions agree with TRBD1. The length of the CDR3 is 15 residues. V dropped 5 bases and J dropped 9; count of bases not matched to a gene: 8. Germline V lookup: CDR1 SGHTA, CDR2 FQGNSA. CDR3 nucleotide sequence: TGTGCCAGCAGCCCTATGGGACAGGGGGCGACTGAGCAGTTCTTC. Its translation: CASSPMGQGATEQFF.